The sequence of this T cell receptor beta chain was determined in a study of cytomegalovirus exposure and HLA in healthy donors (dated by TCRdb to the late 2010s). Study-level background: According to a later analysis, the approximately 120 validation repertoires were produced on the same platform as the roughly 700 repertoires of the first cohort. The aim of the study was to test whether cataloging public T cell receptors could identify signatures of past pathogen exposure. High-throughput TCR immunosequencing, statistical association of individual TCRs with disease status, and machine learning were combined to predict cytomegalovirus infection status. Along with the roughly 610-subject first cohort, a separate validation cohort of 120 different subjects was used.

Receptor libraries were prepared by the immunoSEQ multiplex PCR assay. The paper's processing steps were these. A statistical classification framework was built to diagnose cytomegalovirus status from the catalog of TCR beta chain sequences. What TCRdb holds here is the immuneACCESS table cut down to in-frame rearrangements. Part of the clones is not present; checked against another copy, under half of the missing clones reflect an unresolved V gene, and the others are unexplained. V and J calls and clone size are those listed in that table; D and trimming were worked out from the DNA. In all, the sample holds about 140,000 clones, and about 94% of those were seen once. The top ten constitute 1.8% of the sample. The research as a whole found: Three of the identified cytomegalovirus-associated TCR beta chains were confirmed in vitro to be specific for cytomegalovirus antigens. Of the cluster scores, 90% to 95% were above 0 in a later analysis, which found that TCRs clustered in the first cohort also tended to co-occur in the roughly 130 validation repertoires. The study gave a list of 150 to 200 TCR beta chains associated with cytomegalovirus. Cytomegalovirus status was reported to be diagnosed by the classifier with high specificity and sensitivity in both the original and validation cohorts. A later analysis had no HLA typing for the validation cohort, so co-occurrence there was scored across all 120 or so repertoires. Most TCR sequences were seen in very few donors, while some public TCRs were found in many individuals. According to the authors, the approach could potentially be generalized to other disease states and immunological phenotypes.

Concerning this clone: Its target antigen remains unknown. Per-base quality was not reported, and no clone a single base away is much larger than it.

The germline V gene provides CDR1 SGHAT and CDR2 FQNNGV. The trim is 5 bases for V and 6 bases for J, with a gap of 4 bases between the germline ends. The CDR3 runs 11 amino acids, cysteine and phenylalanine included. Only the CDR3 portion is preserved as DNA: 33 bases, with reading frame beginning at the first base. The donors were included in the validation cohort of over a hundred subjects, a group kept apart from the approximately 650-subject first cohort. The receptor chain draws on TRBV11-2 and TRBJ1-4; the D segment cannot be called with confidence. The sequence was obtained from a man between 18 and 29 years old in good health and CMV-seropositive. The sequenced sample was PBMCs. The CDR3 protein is CASSPYEKLFF. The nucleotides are TGTGCCAGCAGCCCGTATGAAAAACTGTTTTTT.